These 7 T cell receptor beta chains were all obtained from the same sample, sequenced in a study of T cell responses to AZD1222 COVID-19 vaccine. The data were produced by immunoSEQ multiplex PCR, yet TCRdb's version contains in-frame clones alone and is incomplete. Of some 170,000 clones detected, 90% to 95% appear once; the ten largest clones hold approximately 0.88%. The sequencing here drew on peripheral blood, taken on day 0 of AZD1222 vaccination. The origin of the receptors is an adult in good health.

There are a few counts of this clone. The J gene is TRBJ2-3, the V gene TRBV27, with D perhaps matching TRBD2 (5 bases). CDR1 and CDR2 from the germline V gene are MNHEY and SMNVEV (reference sequence). V was cut by 8 bases and J by 2 bases, with 17 bases left in between. The CDR3 has 15 residues. CDR3 sequence reads: CASRGWGETTDTQYF. CDR3 nucleotides: TGTGCCAGCCGAGGGTGGGGAGAGACCACAGATACGCAGTATTTT.

This clone was observed a single time. The chain carries TRBV5-6 and TRBJ1-1; D unresolved. The CDR3 consists of 15 residues. Trimming left V 5 bases short and J 1 base short, with 15 bases between. Germline V gives CDR1 SGHDT, CDR2 YYEEEE. The CDR3 is CASRGWAVTNTEAFF. For the CDR3, the DNA is TGTGCCAGCAGAGGTTGGGCAGTGACGAACACTGAAGCTTTCTTT.

V and J are TRBV19 and TRBJ1-2; no firm D call. From germline, CDR1 is LNHDA and CDR2 SQIVND (reference sequence). V shed 7 bases and J shed 7 bases, with 22 bases lying between them. This CDR3 is 15 amino acids long. CDR3 DNA: TGTGCCAGTACCAACCGGCCACGGCCCAATGGTGGCTACACCTTC. Its translation: CASTNRPRPNGGYTF.

CDR3: CAWSVGTSGGAYEQYF. In nucleotides, the CDR3 is TGTGCCTGGAGTGTCGGGACTAGCGGGGGGGCTTACGAGCAGTACTTC. V usage is TRBV30 and J usage is TRBJ2-7; TRBD2 agrees at 16 bases. V was clipped by 0 bases and J by 4 bases; unmatched bases: 3. The V gene's germline CDR1 is GTSNPN and CDR2 SVGIG (reference sequence). The CDR3 is made up of 16 amino acids. The whole variable domain, filled in from reference TRBV30 and TRBJ2-7, reads SQTIHQWPATLVQPVGSPLSLECTVEGTSNPNLYWYRQAAGRGLQLLFYSVGIGQISSEVPQNLSASRPQDRQFILSSKKLLLSDSGFYLCAWSVGTSGGAYEQYFGPGTRLTVT.

The V and J genes are TRBV9 and TRBJ2-6; 9 bases agree with TRBD2. The CDR3 has 18 amino acids. The germline gives CDR1 SGDLS, CDR2 YYNGEE. With V trimmed by 0 bases and J by 0 bases, 4 bases remained unmatched. CDR3 nucleotide sequence: TGTGCCAGCAGCGTAGGAGGCGGGGGGGCCTCTGGGGCCAACGTCCTGACTTTC. Amino acid sequence: CASSVGGGGASGANVLTF.

This rearrangement joins TRBV4-3 to TRBJ2-2; 14 bases agree with TRBD2. From germline, CDR1 is LGHNA and CDR2 YSLEER. The V segment lost 0 bases and the J segment 5 bases; nucleotides outside the gene matches: 5. The CDR3 sequence is 18 residues long. CDR3 sequence (DNA): TGCGCCAGCAGCCAAGAACGGACTAGCGGGGGGCATACCGGGGAGCTGTTTTTT. This sequence encodes CASSQERTSGGHTGELFF.

The chain combines TRBV5-5 with TRBJ2-2; the match to TRBD1 covers 7 bases. Germline CDR1 and CDR2: SGHKS and YYEKEE (reference sequence). The CDR3 runs to 15 residues. Trimming took 3 bases from V and 0 from J; bases not matched to a gene: 2. The CDR3: CASSSGQSNTGELFF. For the CDR3, the DNA is TGTGCCAGCAGCTCGGGACAGTCGAACACCGGGGAGCTGTTTTTT.